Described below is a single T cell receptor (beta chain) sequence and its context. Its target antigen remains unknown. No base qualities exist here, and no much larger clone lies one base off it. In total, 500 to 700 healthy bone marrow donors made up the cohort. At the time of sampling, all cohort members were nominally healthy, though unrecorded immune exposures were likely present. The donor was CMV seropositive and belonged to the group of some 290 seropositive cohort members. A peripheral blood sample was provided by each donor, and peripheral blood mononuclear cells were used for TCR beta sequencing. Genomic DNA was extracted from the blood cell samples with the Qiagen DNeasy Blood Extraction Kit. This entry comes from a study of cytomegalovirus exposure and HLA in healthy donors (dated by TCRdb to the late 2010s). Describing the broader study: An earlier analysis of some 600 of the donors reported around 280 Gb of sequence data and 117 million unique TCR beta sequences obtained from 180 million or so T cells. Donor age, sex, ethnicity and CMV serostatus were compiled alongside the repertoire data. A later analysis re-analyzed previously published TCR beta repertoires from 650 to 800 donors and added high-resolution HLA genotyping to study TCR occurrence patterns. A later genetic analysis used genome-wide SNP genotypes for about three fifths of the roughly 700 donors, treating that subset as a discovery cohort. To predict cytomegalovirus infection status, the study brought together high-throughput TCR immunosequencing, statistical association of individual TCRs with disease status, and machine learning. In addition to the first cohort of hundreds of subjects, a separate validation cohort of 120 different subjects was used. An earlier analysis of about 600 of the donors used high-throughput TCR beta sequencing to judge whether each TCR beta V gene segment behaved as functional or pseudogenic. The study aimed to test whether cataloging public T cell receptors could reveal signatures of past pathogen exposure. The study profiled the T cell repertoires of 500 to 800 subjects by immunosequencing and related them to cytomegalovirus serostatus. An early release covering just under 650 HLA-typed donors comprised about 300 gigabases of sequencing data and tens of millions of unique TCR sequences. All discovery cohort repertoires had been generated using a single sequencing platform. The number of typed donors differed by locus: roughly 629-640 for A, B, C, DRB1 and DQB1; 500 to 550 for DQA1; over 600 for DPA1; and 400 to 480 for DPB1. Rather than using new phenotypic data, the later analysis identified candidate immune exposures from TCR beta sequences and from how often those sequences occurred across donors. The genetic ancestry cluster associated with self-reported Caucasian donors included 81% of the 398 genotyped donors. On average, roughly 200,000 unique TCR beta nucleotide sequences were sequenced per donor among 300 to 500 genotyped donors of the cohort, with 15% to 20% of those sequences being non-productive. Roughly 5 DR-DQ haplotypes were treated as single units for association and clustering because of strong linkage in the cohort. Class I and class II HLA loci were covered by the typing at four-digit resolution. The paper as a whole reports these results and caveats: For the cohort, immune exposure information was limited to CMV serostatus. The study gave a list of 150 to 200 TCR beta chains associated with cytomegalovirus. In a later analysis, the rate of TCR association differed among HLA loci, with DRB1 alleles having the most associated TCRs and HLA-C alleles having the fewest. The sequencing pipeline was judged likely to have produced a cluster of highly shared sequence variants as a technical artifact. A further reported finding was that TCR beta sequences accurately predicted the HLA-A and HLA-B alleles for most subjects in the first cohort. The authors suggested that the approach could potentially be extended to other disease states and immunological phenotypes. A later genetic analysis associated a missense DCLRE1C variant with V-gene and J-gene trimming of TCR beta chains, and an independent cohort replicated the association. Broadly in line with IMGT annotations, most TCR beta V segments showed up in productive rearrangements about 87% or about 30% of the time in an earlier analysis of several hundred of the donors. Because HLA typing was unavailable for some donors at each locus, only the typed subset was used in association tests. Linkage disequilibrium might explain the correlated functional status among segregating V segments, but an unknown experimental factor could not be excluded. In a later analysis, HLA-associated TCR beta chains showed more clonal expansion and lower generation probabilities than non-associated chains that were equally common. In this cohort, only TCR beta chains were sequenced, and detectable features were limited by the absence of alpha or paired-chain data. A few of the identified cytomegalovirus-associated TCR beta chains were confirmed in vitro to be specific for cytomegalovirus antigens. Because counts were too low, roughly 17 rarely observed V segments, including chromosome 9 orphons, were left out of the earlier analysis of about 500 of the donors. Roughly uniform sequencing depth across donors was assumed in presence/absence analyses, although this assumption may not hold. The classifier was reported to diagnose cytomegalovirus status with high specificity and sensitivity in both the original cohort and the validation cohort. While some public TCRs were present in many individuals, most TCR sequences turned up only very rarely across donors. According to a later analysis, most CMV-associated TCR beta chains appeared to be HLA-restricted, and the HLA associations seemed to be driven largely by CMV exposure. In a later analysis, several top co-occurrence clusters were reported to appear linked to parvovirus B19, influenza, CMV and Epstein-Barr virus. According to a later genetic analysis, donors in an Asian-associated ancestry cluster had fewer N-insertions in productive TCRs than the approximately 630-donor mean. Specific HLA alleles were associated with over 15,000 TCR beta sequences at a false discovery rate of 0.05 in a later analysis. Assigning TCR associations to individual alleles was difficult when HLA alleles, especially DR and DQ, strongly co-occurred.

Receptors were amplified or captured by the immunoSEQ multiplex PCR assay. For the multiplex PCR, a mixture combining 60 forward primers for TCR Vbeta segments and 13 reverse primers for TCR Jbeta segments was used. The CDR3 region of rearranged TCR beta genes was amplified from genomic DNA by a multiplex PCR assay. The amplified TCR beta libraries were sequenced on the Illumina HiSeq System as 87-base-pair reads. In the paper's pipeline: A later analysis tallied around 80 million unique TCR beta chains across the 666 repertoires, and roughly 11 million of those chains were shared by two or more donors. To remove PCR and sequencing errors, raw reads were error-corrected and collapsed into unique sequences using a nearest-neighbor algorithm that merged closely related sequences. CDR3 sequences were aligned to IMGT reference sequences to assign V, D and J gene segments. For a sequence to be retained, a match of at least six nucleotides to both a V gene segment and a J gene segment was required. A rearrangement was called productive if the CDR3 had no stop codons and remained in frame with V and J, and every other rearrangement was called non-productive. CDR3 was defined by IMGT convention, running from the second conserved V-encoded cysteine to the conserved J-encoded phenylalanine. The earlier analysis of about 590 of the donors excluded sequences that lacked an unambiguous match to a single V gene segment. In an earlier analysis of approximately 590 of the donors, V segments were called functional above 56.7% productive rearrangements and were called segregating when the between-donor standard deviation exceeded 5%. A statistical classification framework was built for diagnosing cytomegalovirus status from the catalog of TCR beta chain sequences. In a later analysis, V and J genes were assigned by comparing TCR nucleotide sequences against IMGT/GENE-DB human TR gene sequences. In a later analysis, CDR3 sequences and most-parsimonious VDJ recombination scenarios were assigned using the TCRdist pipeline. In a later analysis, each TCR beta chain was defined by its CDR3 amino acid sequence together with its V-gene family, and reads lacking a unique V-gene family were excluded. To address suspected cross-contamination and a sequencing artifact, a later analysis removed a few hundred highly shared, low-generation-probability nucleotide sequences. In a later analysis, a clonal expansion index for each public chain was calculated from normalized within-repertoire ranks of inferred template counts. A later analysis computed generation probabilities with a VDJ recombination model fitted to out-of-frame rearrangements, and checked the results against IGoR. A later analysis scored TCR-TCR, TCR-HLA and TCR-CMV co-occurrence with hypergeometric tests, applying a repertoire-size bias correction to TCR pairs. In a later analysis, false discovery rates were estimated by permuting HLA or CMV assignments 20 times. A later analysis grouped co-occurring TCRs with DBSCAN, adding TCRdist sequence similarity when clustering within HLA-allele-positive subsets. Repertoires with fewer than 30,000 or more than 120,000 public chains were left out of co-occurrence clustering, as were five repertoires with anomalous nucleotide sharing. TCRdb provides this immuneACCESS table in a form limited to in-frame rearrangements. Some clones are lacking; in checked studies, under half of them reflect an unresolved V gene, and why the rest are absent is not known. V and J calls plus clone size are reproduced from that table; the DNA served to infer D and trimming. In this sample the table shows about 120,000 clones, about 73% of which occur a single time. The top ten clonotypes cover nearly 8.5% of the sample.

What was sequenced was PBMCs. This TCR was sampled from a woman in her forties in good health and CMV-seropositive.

The CDR3 reads CAIKSTGDSGNTIYF. The nucleotide sequence reads TGTGCCATCAAGTCAACAGGGGACTCTGGAAACACCATATATTTT. This sequence uses TRBV10-3 and TRBJ1-3, and 7 bases in between align with TRBD1. The CDR3 contains 15 residues, cysteine and phenylalanine counted. Just CDR3 DNA is preserved here, 45 bases in frame from base 1. V ends up 7 bases short and J 0 bases short, with an unmatched junction base count of 6. CDR1 ENHRY and CDR2 SYGVKD were looked up in the germline V gene.